This is a list of T cell receptor beta chains from one sample in a study of cytomegalovirus exposure and HLA in healthy donors. The table came from immunoSEQ multiplex PCR; TCRdb's copy has only in-frame clones and leaves some out. The sample records around 210,000 clones, about 77% being singletons. The specimen was PBMCs. All receptors come from a woman in her twenties or thirties in good health and CMV-seronegative. Each CDR3 is given with its conserved first and last residue. Fields, in order: J gene, V gene, D gene, clone size, CDR3 protein, CDR3 DNA. A D gene is named only where the DNA matches it firmly. Some rows mark clone size as missing; the rest say once, few, many or name a class of expanded clone.

J gene: TRBJ1-3; V gene: TRBV5-1; D gene: .; clone size: .; CDR3 protein: CASSLAQGLGSGNTIYF; CDR3 DNA: TGCGCCAGCAGCTTGGCCCAGGGACTTGGCTCTGGAAACACCATATATTTT
J gene: TRBJ2-5; V gene: TRBV9; D gene: .; clone size: .; CDR3 protein: CASSARIASLGETQYF; CDR3 DNA: TGTGCCAGCAGCGCCCGGATAGCGAGCCTAGGAGAGACCCAGTACTTC
J gene: TRBJ1-1; V gene: TRBV15; D gene: TRBD1; clone size: .; CDR3 protein: CATSGDRVRTEAFF; CDR3 DNA: TGTGCCACCAGCGGGGACAGGGTGAGGACTGAAGCTTTCTTT
J gene: TRBJ2-7; V gene: TRBV2; D gene: .; clone size: .; CDR3 protein: CASTPGVGTYEQYF; CDR3 DNA: TGTGCCAGCACCCCGGGAGTTGGAACCTACGAGCAGTACTTC
J gene: TRBJ1-2; V gene: TRBV5-1; D gene: .; clone size: .; CDR3 protein: CASSLGQTEYGYPF; CDR3 DNA: TGCGCCAGCAGCTTGGGACAGACCGAATATGGCTACCCCTTC
J gene: TRBJ2-1; V gene: TRBV11-2; D gene: .; clone size: .; CDR3 protein: CASSLDTLGNEQFF; CDR3 DNA: TGTGCCAGCAGCTTGGACACATTAGGCAATGAGCAGTTCTTC
J gene: TRBJ1-6; V gene: TRBV27; D gene: .; clone size: .; CDR3 protein: CASRNRDNSPLHF; CDR3 DNA: TGTGCCAGCAGGAACAGGGATAATTCACCCCTCCACTTT
J gene: TRBJ2-5; V gene: TRBV5-1; D gene: TRBD1; clone size: .; CDR3 protein: CASSVGSRGPQETQYF; CDR3 DNA: TGCGCCAGCAGCGTGGGTTCGAGGGGGCCCCAAGAGACCCAGTACTTC
J gene: TRBJ1-4; V gene: TRBV19; D gene: .; clone size: once; CDR3 protein: CASTRWGGPRGNEKLFF; CDR3 DNA: TGTGCCAGTACCCGATGGGGAGGGCCAAGAGGTAATGAAAAACTGTTTTTT
J gene: TRBJ1-5; V gene: TRBV27; D gene: .; clone size: .; CDR3 protein: CASSRSRSNQPQHF; CDR3 DNA: TGTGCCAGCAGCCGATCCAGGAGCAATCAGCCCCAGCATTTT
J gene: TRBJ1-1; V gene: TRBV6-5; D gene: .; clone size: once; CDR3 protein: CASSYAAEMNTEAFF; CDR3 DNA: TGTGCCAGCAGTTACGCGGCAGAGATGAACACTGAAGCTTTCTTT
J gene: TRBJ2-5; V gene: TRBV9; D gene: TRBD1; clone size: few; CDR3 protein: CASSPRTGEIETQYF; CDR3 DNA: TGTGCCAGCAGCCCCCGGACAGGGGAGATCGAGACCCAGTACTTC
J gene: TRBJ2-1; V gene: TRBV5-4; D gene: TRBD2; clone size: once; CDR3 protein: CASGAGYNEQFF; CDR3 DNA: TGTGCCAGCGGAGCGGGGTACAATGAGCAGTTCTTC
J gene: TRBJ2-1; V gene: TRBV15; D gene: .; clone size: .; CDR3 protein: CATSRDPASSYNEQFF; CDR3 DNA: TGTGCCACCAGCAGAGATCCGGCTAGCTCCTACAATGAGCAGTTCTTC
J gene: TRBJ1-5; V gene: TRBV5-5; D gene: .; clone size: few; CDR3 protein: CASSSWFGRGNQPQHF; CDR3 DNA: TGTGCCAGCAGCTCTTGGTTCGGCAGGGGCAATCAGCCCCAGCATTTT
J gene: TRBJ1-2; V gene: TRBV2; D gene: TRBD1; clone size: .; CDR3 protein: CASSIQGIYGYTF; CDR3 DNA: TGTGCCAGCAGTATACAGGGGATCTATGGCTACACCTTC
J gene: TRBJ2-2; V gene: TRBV6-1; D gene: .; clone size: few; CDR3 protein: CASSEVESGELFF; CDR3 DNA: TGTGCCAGCAGTGAAGTAGAGTCCGGGGAGCTGTTTTTT
J gene: TRBJ2-5; V gene: TRBV6-1; D gene: .; clone size: .; CDR3 protein: CASSEGGGQETQYF; CDR3 DNA: TGTGCCAGCAGTGAAGGGGGGGGGCAGGAGACCCAGTACTTC
J gene: TRBJ1-6; V gene: TRBV6-1; D gene: TRBD1; clone size: .; CDR3 protein: CASTGTGIGSPLHF; CDR3 DNA: TGTGCCAGCACCGGGACAGGGATCGGTTCACCCCTCCACTTT
J gene: TRBJ1-1; V gene: TRBV4-1; D gene: TRBD1; clone size: .; CDR3 protein: CASSHRPGTGAGEAFF; CDR3 DNA: TGCGCCAGCAGCCACCGTCCCGGGACAGGGGCTGGTGAAGCTTTCTTT
J gene: TRBJ2-3; V gene: TRBV11-2; D gene: TRBD2; clone size: few; CDR3 protein: CASSWGIAGGRADTQYF; CDR3 DNA: TGTGCCAGCAGCTGGGGTATAGCGGGAGGGCGCGCAGATACGCAGTATTTT
J gene: TRBJ2-3; V gene: TRBV30; D gene: TRBD1; clone size: .; CDR3 protein: CAWSRIGTGLPTDTQYF; CDR3 DNA: TGTGCCTGGAGTCGAATCGGGACAGGGCTCCCCACAGATACGCAGTATTTT
J gene: TRBJ1-5; V gene: TRBV30; D gene: .; clone size: .; CDR3 protein: CAWSGQGSNQPQHF; CDR3 DNA: TGTGCCTGGAGTGGGCAGGGTAGCAATCAGCCCCAGCATTTT
J gene: TRBJ2-1; V gene: TRBV5-5; D gene: .; clone size: .; CDR3 protein: CASSLGPSVNEQFF; CDR3 DNA: TGTGCCAGCAGCTTGGGTCCCTCGGTCAATGAGCAGTTCTTC
J gene: TRBJ2-3; V gene: TRBV10-3; D gene: .; clone size: .; CDR3 protein: CAISTGFGDTQYF; CDR3 DNA: TGTGCCATCAGTACAGGATTCGGAGATACGCAGTATTTT
J gene: TRBJ2-1; V gene: TRBV6-5; D gene: TRBD1; clone size: .; CDR3 protein: CASSWGQYNEQFF; CDR3 DNA: TGTGCCAGCAGCTGGGGACAGTACAATGAGCAGTTCTTC
J gene: TRBJ1-2; V gene: TRBV5-6; D gene: TRBD1; clone size: .; CDR3 protein: CASRTEPGQPYGYPF; CDR3 DNA: TGTGCCAGCAGGACAGAGCCGGGACAGCCCTATGGCTACCCCTTC
J gene: TRBJ1-3; V gene: TRBV15; D gene: .; clone size: .; CDR3 protein: CATSLRNTIYF; CDR3 DNA: TGTGCCACCTCGCTCAGGAACACCATATATTTT
J gene: TRBJ1-5; V gene: TRBV2; D gene: .; clone size: .; CDR3 protein: CASSGEQGLQPQHF; CDR3 DNA: TGTGCCAGCAGTGGGGAACAGGGCCTTCAGCCCCAGCATTTT
J gene: TRBJ2-1; V gene: TRBV7-9; D gene: TRBD2; clone size: once; CDR3 protein: CASSLVASGGPGNEQFF; CDR3 DNA: TGTGCCAGCAGCTTAGTAGCTAGCGGAGGGCCGGGGAATGAGCAGTTCTTC
J gene: TRBJ2-7; V gene: TRBV5-1; D gene: TRBD2; clone size: .; CDR3 protein: CASSLRGTSAGYEQYF; CDR3 DNA: TGCGCCAGCAGCTTGAGGGGCACTAGCGCCGGCTACGAGCAGTACTTC
J gene: TRBJ1-1; V gene: TRBV9; D gene: .; clone size: once; CDR3 protein: CASSPYLTGGMGNTEAFF; CDR3 DNA: TGTGCCAGCAGCCCATACTTAACCGGGGGGATGGGGAACACTGAAGCTTTCTTT